One sample yielded the 17 T cell receptor beta chains listed below, sequenced in a study of response to subunit inactivated influenza vaccine. TCRdb redid the calling of the RT-PCR reads with MiXCR, one entry per CDR3 protein. The sample yields 400,000 to 650,000 distinct CDR3 sequences, 7.2% seen once. Sequencing used PBMCs from blood, obtained roughly 24 months after vaccination. These receptors all come from a man aged 50 to 69 who received an inactivated influenza vaccine.

This chain uses TRBV18 with TRBJ2-5, with D possibly matching TRBD1 (5 bases). V was shortened by 3 bases and J by 3 bases, with 17 bases between the two germline ends. The CDR3 has 16 residues. Germline V lookup: CDR1 KGHSH, CDR2 LQKENI. The CDR3: CASSPRPEADKETQYF. The CDR3 coding sequence is TGTGCCAGCTCACCCCGCCCTGAGGCGGACAAAGAGACCCAGTACTTC. Supplemented by reference TRBV18 and TRBJ2-5, the full variable domain reads NAGVMQNPRHLVRRRGQEARLRCSPMKGHSHVYWYRQLPEEGLKFMVYLQKENIIDESGMPKERFSAEFPKEGPSILRIQQVVRGDSAAYFCASSPRPEADKETQYFGPGTRLLVL.

This clonotype appeared many times. The rearrangement links TRBV5-6 to TRBJ2-1, with D unclear. The ends were cut back, 4 bases at V and 3 bases at J, with 8 bases in the middle. The CDR3 totals 13 residues. Per the germline V gene, CDR1 is SGHDT and CDR2 is YYEEEE. The CDR3 is CASSLTFYNEQFF. The DNA for the CDR3 is TGTGCCAGCAGCCTGACGTTCTACAATGAGCAGTTCTTC.

Many counts were recorded for this clonotype. This chain joins TRBV11-2 and TRBJ2-7; 8 nucleotides agree with TRBD1. Trimming removed 1 base from V and 1 base from J; junction bases left unmatched: 6. The CDR3 totals 16 residues. Germline CDR1 and CDR2: SGHAT and FQNNGV. CDR3 nucleotide sequence: TGTGCCAGCAGCTTAGTTTATGGGACAGGATCCTACGAGCAGTACTTC. It codes for CASSLVYGTGSYEQYF.

This clonotype has a count of ten or more. V gene TRBV5-1 combines with J gene TRBJ2-7; 12 bases are shared with TRBD2. Losses at the gene ends were 3 bases for V and 4 bases for J; bases not matched to a gene: 5. Germline assignment: CDR1 SGHRS and CDR2 YFSETQ. This CDR3 comprises 15 residues. The DNA for the CDR3 is TGCGCCAGCAGCTCTGGACTAGCGGGAACTTACGAGCAGTACTTC. Its protein is CASSSGLAGTYEQYF.

This clonotype has ten or more counts. This chain uses TRBV4-3 with TRBJ2-2; D gene unclear. Germline V gene lookup returns CDR1 LGHNA and CDR2 YSLEER. There are 14 residues in the CDR3. V was clipped by 0 bases and J by 0 bases, with 2 bases between them. This CDR3 reads CASSQDPNTGELFF. CDR3 DNA sequence: TGCGCCAGCAGCCAAGATCCGAACACCGGGGAGCTGTTTTTT.

Regarding this clonotype: With a much larger clone just one base away, this may be a read error. This chain joins TRBV14 and TRBJ2-5, with TRBD2 identical over 9 bases. The CDR3 covers 15 residues. The germline CDR1 and CDR2 sequences are SGHDN and FVKESK. In DNA, the CDR3 is TGTGCCAGCAGCCAAGTGCGGGGGGGCCGGGAGACCCGGTACTTC. It encodes CASSQVRGGRETRYF.

This clonotype was seen more than once but under ten times. This chain connects TRBV7-2 to TRBJ2-7; D gene uncertain. The CDR3 contains 12 residues. From germline, CDR1 is SGHTA and CDR2 FQGNSA. Trimming removed 5 bases at V and 6 bases at J, with 11 bases between. The DNA for the CDR3 is TGTGCCAGCAGCCCTTCAGTAACCGAGCAGTACTTC. Protein product: CASSPSVTEQYF.

This clonotype was seen many times. The rearrangement links TRBV11-3 to TRBJ2-1; 10 bases fit TRBD2. The CDR3 has 15 amino acids. Germline CDR1 and CDR2: SGHNT and YENEEA. Trimming at V came to 1 base and at J to 9 bases, leaving 6 bases not matched to a gene. CDR3 sequence reads: CASSLGTSGNSEQFF. In DNA form, the CDR3 reads TGTGCCAGCAGCTTAGGAACTAGCGGGAATAGTGAGCAGTTCTTC.

The table lists this clonotype with a few counts. The chain joins TRBV20-1 to TRBJ2-5; D is possibly TRBD2 (6 bases). V was trimmed by 3 bases and J by 7 bases, leaving 18 bases between them. This CDR3 comprises 14 residues. Germline V gene sequence: CDR1 DFQATT, CDR2 SNEGSKA (reference sequence). CDR3 sequence (DNA): TGCAGTGCTAGCCTCACTACTGACGGGGGGACCCAGTACTTC. Residues: CSASLTTDGGTQYF.

V usage is TRBV6-5 and J usage is TRBJ2-3; D is unclear. The germline V gene has CDR1 MNHEY and CDR2 SVGAGI. V was pared by 4 bases and J by 6 bases, with 14 bases between. The CDR3 length is 14 residues. The CDR3 loop is CASSSPGPRDTQYF. The DNA for the CDR3 is TGTGCCAGCAGTTCGCCCGGGCCGAGGGATACGCAGTATTTT.

This clonotype was counted only a few times. This rearrangement joins TRBV10-3 to TRBJ1-3; TRBD1 might be the D (6 bases). Trimming took 5 bases from V and 0 from J, leaving 11 bases between them. The CDR3 consists of 15 residues. CDR1 is ENHRY and CDR2 is SYGVKD in the germline V gene. This CDR3 reads CAISSGVSSGNTIYF. The CDR3 nucleotides are TGTGCCATCAGTTCAGGGGTCAGCTCTGGAAACACCATATATTTT.

The sample holds many counts of this clonotype. The V gene is TRBV28, the J gene TRBJ2-7; 9 bases map to TRBD1. CDR1 MDHEN and CDR2 SYDVKM come from the germline V gene. The CDR3 runs 15 residues. V lost 6 bases to trimming and J lost 6 bases; unmatched junction nucleotides: 12. CDR3 protein: CASRPMNRGLGEQYF. The CDR3 nucleotides are TGTGCCAGCAGGCCGATGAACAGGGGGCTGGGCGAGCAGTACTTC.

The sample holds many counts of this clonotype. This chain's CDR3 is CSAILAGPSTDTQYF. In nucleotides, the CDR3 is TGCAGTGCTATTCTAGCGGGACCTAGCACAGATACGCAGTATTTT. The V call is TRBV20-1, the J call TRBJ2-3, with 9 bases identical to TRBD2. Germline loops: CDR1 DFQATT, CDR2 SNEGSKA (reference sequence). The CDR3 has 15 residues. Trimming cost V 4 bases and J 0 bases; bases outside gene matches: 5.

This clonotype has more than one count but fewer than ten. The chain has TRBV24-1 and TRBJ2-6; no clear D gene. This CDR3 has 16 residues. The V end was cut by 2 bases, the J end by 0 bases, with 7 bases between. From germline, CDR1 is KGHDR and CDR2 SFDVKD. CDR3 in amino acids: CATSDYRSSGANVLTF. The CDR3 DNA reads as TGTGCCACCAGTGATTATAGGAGCTCTGGGGCCAACGTCCTGACTTTC.

The V and J genes are TRBV7-2 and TRBJ1-1, with 7 bases aligning to TRBD1. The germline CDR1 and CDR2 sequences are SGHTA and FQGNSA. The CDR3 loop spans 15 amino acids. V lost 0 bases, J lost 4 bases, and 5 bases stayed unmatched. In DNA, the CDR3 is TGTGCCAGCAGCTTAGCGGTTAACAGGGGCACTGAAGCTTTCTTT. This encodes CASSLAVNRGTEAFF.

This clonotype was seen once. This may stem from a read error, because a much larger clone lies one nucleotide away. V is TRBV27 and J is TRBJ2-1, with D perhaps TRBD2 (5 bases). This CDR3 spans 14 amino acids. CDR1 is MNHEY, CDR2 SMNVEV, per germline (reference sequence). V gave up 5 bases and J gave up 5 bases, with 13 bases separating them. The DNA for the CDR3 is TGTGCCAGCAGTCCAATACTAGGGAACAATGAGCAGTTCTTC. This translates into CASSPILGNNEQFF.

A few counts support this clonotype. The chain carries TRBV28 and TRBJ2-1, with TRBD2 matching 9 bases. V gave up 6 bases and J gave up 2 bases; unmatched junction bases: 5. The CDR3 consists of 15 residues. Germline assignment: CDR1 MDHEN and CDR2 SYDVKM. The CDR3 DNA is TGTGCCAGCAGCAGTAGCGGGAGAACCTACAATGAGCAGTTCTTC. It is translated as CASSSSGRTYNEQFF.